The sequence of this TCR beta chain was determined in a study of shared clonotypes between healthy human individuals. Trimming left V 9 bases short and J 4 bases short, with 18 bases between. Germline loops: CDR1 SGHNT, CDR2 YYREEE (reference sequence). The CDR3 is made up of 14 amino acids. Generated by immunoSEQ multiplex PCR, the TCRdb table keeps only in-frame clones and is missing some. The sample consists of 2 million to 3 million clones, 93% of them appearing once. Division of CD4+ cells produced a CD45RA+ naive subset and a CD45RA-negative memory subset. The receptor was derived from a man younger than 35 in good health. Some clones in this sample may be carry-over from other donors' samples. The sample comprised naive CD4+ T cells from PBMCs. Sample subset: CD45RA+ positively selected. The V and J genes are TRBV5-4 and TRBJ2-3; D possibly corresponds to TRBD2 (6 bases). The CDR3 DNA reads TGTGCCACCCTAAAAGCGGGTGGGGCAGATACGCAGTATTTT. This sequence encodes CATLKAGGADTQYF.